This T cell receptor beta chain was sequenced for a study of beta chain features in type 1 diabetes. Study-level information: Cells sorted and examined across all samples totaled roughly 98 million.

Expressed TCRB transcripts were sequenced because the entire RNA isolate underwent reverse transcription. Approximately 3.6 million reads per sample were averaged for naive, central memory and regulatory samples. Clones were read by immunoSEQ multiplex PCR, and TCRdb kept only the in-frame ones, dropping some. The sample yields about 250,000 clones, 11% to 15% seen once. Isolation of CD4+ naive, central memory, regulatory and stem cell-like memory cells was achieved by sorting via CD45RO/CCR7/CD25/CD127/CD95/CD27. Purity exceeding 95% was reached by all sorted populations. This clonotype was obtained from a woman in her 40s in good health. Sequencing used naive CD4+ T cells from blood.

The CDR3 loop reads CASSPSDRAEAFF. CDR3 bases: TGTGCCAGCTCACCTTCGGACAGGGCAGAAGCTTTCTTT. J is TRBJ1-1 and V is TRBV18; 8 nucleotides match TRBD1. Trimming took 3 bases from V and 8 from J; bases not matched to a gene: 5. The CDR3 runs to 13 residues. The germline gives CDR1 KGHSH, CDR2 LQKENI. Complete variable domain (other parts from reference TRBV18 and TRBJ1-1): NAGVMQNPRHLVRRRGQEARLRCSPMKGHSHVYWYRQLPEEGLKFMVYLQKENIIDESGMPKERFSAEFPKEGPSILRIQQVVRGDSAAYFCASSPSDRAEAFFGQGTRLTVV.